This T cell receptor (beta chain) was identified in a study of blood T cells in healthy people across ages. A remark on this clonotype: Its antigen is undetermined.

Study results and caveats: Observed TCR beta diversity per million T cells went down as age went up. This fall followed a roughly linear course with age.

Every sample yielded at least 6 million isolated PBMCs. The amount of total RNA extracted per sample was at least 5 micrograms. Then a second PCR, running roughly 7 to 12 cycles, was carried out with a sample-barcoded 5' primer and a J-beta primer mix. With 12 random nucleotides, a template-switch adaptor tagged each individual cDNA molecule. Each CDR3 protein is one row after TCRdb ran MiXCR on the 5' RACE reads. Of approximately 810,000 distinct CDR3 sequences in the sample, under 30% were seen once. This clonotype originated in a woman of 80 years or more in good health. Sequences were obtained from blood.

The CDR3 here is CASSWTGTSGGTTGELFF. The CDR3 DNA sequence: TGTGCCAGCAGCTGGACTGGGACTAGCGGGGGGACCACCGGGGAGCTGTTTTTT. V and J are TRBV7-2 and TRBJ2-2; 15 bases map to TRBD2. Unmatched junction bases numbered 7, after V lost 4 bases and J lost 4 bases. This CDR3 spans 18 amino acids. From germline, CDR1 is SGHTA and CDR2 FQGNSA.